The 25 T cell receptor beta chains below were found in one sample sequenced in a study of molecular identifiers for immune sequencing clone quantification. TCRdb reprocessed the PCR reads via MiXCR and lists one record per CDR3 protein. The sample includes roughly 320,000 distinct CDR3 sequences, under 25% of them seen just once. Sequencing was carried out using naive CD8+ T cells from blood, with Jurkat cell RNA spiked in. Subset specified: FACS-sorted CD8+CD4-CCR7+CD45RA+ naive T cells. Source of these receptors: a human donor in good health. Some libraries in this study had Jurkat cell RNA spiked in.

The rearrangement uses TRBV20-1 and TRBJ1-1; D is unresolved. V was trimmed by 3 bases and J by 2 bases, leaving 7 bases between them. The CDR3 is made up of 12 amino acids. The germline V gene encodes CDR1 DFQATT and CDR2 SNEGSKA (reference sequence). CDR3 amino acids: CSASDLNTEAFF. The CDR3 coding sequence is TGCAGTGCTAGTGACCTAAACACTGAAGCTTTCTTT.

This clonotype showed up many times. The V call is TRBV27, the J call TRBJ1-1; the D gene is possibly TRBD1 (6 bases). This CDR3 is 10 amino acids long. V was trimmed by 8 bases and J by 10 bases, leaving 11 bases between them. Per germline, CDR1 MNHEY and CDR2 SMNVEV (reference sequence). CDR3 sequence: CASWQGTAFF. CDR3 sequence (DNA): TGTGCCAGCTGGCAGGGGACAGCTTTCTTT.

A remark on this clonotype: A read error may explain this, as a much larger clone is one base away. The chain has TRBV4-1 and TRBJ2-1; 7 bases are shared with TRBD1. The CDR3 contains 13 residues. Germline V gene sequence: CDR1 MGHRA, CDR2 YSYEKL. The CDR3 coding sequence is TGCGCCAGCAGCCAAACAGGGGACAATGAGCAGCTCTTC. Amino acids: CASSQTGDNEQLF.

This clonotype was recorded many times. This chain connects TRBV27 to TRBJ1-1, with D possibly matching TRBD1 (6 bases). V gave up 6 bases and J gave up 3 bases, with 17 bases separating them. The CDR3 spans 15 residues. In germline, CDR1 is MNHEY, CDR2 SMNVEV (reference sequence). Here the CDR3 DNA reads TGTGCCAGCAGATCGACAGGAACTTGGGACACTGAAGCTTTCTTT. This codes for CASRSTGTWDTEAFF.

The chain uses TRBV4-1 and TRBJ1-5; D gene ambiguous. CDR1 MGHRA and CDR2 YSYEKL come from the germline V gene. V lost 3 bases and J 6 bases, leaving 12 bases between the germline ends. CDR3 length equals 14 residues. CDR3 in amino acids: CASSHRDRGQPQHF. In DNA, the CDR3 is TGCGCCAGCAGCCACCGAGACCGGGGTCAGCCCCAGCATTTT.

The chain recombines TRBV7-9 with TRBJ2-3; D possibly corresponds to TRBD1 (6 bases). This CDR3 contains 15 residues. The V gene lost 5 bases and the J gene lost 4 bases, with 16 bases spanning the gap. Germline V gene lookup returns CDR1 SEHNR and CDR2 FQNEAQ (reference sequence). CDR3 sequence: CASSPQGLRADTQYF. DNA of the CDR3: TGTGCCAGCAGCCCACAGGGCCTCCGGGCAGATACGCAGTATTTT.

This clonotype appeared a few times. CDR3 protein: CASSGLIDEQYF. CDR3 bases: TGTGCCAGCAGTGGACTAATTGACGAGCAGTACTTC. This sequence joins TRBV6-6 and TRBJ2-7; D possibly corresponds to TRBD2 (6 bases). The V gene's germline CDR1 is MNHNY and CDR2 SVGAGI (reference sequence). The length of the CDR3 is 12 residues. Trimming pared 5 bases from V and 5 bases from J, leaving 10 bases between.

In this sample, this clonotype turned up many times. The chain joins TRBV29-1 to TRBJ1-3, with D tentatively TRBD1 (5 bases). Per germline, CDR1 SQVTM and CDR2 ANQGSEA. V was clipped by 5 bases and J by 0 bases, with 11 bases between them. This CDR3 is 14 amino acids long. For the CDR3, the DNA is TGCAGCGTTCGGGACGGTCGCTCTGGAAACACCATATATTTT. Encoded protein: CSVRDGRSGNTIYF.

This clonotype was observed many times. The gene calls are TRBV29-1 and TRBJ2-7, with a weak D call TRBD1 (7 bases). Trimming removed 6 bases at V and 2 bases at J, with 14 bases between. Germline values: CDR1 SQVTM, CDR2 ANQGSEA. The CDR3 is made up of 13 amino acids. The CDR3 DNA sequence: TGCAGCGTGCGGCAGGGGGGCCCCTACGAGCAGTACTTC. This gives the protein CSVRQGGPYEQYF.

This clonotype was detected ten times or more. CDR3 loop: CASSSVAVVKETQYF. The CDR3 DNA reads as TGTGCCAGCAGCTCAGTAGCGGTTGTGAAAGAGACCCAGTACTTC. This chain uses TRBV7-8 with TRBJ2-5, with a weak D call TRBD2 (6 bases). This CDR3 has 15 amino acids. Trimming removed 4 bases from V and 3 bases from J, with 15 bases in between. CDR1 and CDR2 (germline): SGHVS, FQNEAQ.

This clonotype has ten or more counts. The chain is built from TRBV7-9 and TRBJ2-7; D perhaps matches TRBD1 (5 bases). Germline CDR1 reads SEHNR; CDR2 reads FQNEAQ (reference sequence). Trimming pared 7 bases from V and 2 bases from J, leaving 15 bases between. The length of the CDR3 is 14 residues. Here the CDR3 DNA reads TGTGCCAGCAACGATGGGGCTGGGGCCTACGAGCAGTACTTC. This codes for CASNDGAGAYEQYF.

This clonotype was detected a few times. The J gene is TRBJ2-3, the V gene TRBV7-9; D is perhaps TRBD2 (6 bases). Deletions cut 8 bases from V and 3 bases from J, with 18 bases between. Germline CDR1 and CDR2: SEHNR and FQNEAQ (reference sequence). The CDR3 is 15 residues long. Written as DNA, the CDR3 is TGTGCCAGCGGCCCCTCGGGGGTTTCGACAGATACGCAGTATTTT. Protein sequence: CASGPSGVSTDTQYF.

This clonotype was counted at least ten times. The J gene is TRBJ1-1, the V gene TRBV4-3, with unresolved D. The CDR3 spans 16 residues. CDR1 is LGHNA and CDR2 is YSLEER in the germline V gene. Trimming took off 1 base at V and 4 bases at J, with 16 bases between the two ends. DNA for the CDR3: TGCGCCAGCAGCCAAGGGATAGCAAGACCCCCCACTGAAGCTTTCTTT. As protein: CASSQGIARPPTEAFF.

On this clonotype itself: It may be a read error: a sequence one base away is much more abundant. The chain links TRBV7-2 to TRBJ2-1, with 14 nucleotides matching TRBD2. Germline V gene lookup returns CDR1 SGHTA and CDR2 FQGNSA. The CDR3 has 16 residues. CDR3 nucleotides: TGTGCCTGCAGGGAAGGACTAGCGGGAGGATACAATGAGCAGTTCTTC. It is translated as CACREGLAGGYNEQFF. Variable domain in full (rest from reference TRBV7-2 and TRBJ2-1): GAGVSQSPSNKVTEKGKDVELRCDPISGHTALYWYRQSLGQGLEFLIYFQGNSAPDKSGLPSDRFSAERTGGSVSTLTIQRTQQEDSAVYLCACREGLAGGYNEQFFGPGTRLTVL.

The sample holds a few counts of this clonotype. The chain couples TRBV10-3 to TRBJ2-7; D is possibly TRBD1 (6 bases). The V and J ends lost 7 bases and 1 base respectively, with 11 bases between them. CDR1 is ENHRY and CDR2 is SYGVKD in the germline V gene. The CDR3 is made up of 13 amino acids. The CDR3 DNA is TGTGCCATCAAACCAGGGGTTTCCTACGAGCAGTACTTC. Translating it yields CAIKPGVSYEQYF.

The genes are TRBV27 and TRBJ2-3; 10 bases agree with TRBD2. The V segment lost 4 bases and the J segment 7 bases; nucleotides outside the gene matches: 11. The CDR3 length is 16 residues. Looked up from germline, CDR1 is MNHEY and CDR2 is SMNVEV (reference sequence). The CDR3 loop is CASSSNQREGHHTQYF. The CDR3 DNA follows: TGTGCCAGCAGTTCCAACCAGCGGGAGGGCCATCATACGCAGTATTTT.

Worth noting for this clonotype: One base away lies a much larger clone, so this may be a sequencing read error. The chain couples TRBV24-1 to TRBJ1-5; D possibly corresponds to TRBD1 (5 bases). The CDR3 has 15 residues. Germline V gene data show CDR1 as KGHDR and CDR2 as SFDVKD. Trimming shortened V by 5 bases and J by 0 bases, and 10 bases separated the two germline ends. CDR3 nucleotides: TGTGCCACCAGTGGTAATGGGGCTAGCAATCAGCCCCAGCATTTT. This gives the protein CATSGNGASNQPQHF.

This clonotype was counted ten times or more. The rearrangement links TRBV7-9 to TRBJ2-7; D call uncertain. The CDR3 contains 12 residues. The ends were cut back, 6 bases at V and 6 bases at J, with 12 bases in the middle. The germline CDR1 and CDR2 sequences are SEHNR and FQNEAQ (reference sequence). The CDR3 spells CASSSRSVEQYF. CDR3 coding DNA: TGTGCCAGCAGTTCGCGGTCGGTCGAGCAGTACTTC.

This clonotype was picked up many times. This chain connects TRBV5-6 to TRBJ2-7, with 16 bases lining up with TRBD2. In germline, CDR1 is SGHDT, CDR2 YYEEEE. This CDR3 is built from 17 residues. The ends lost 4 bases at V and 3 bases at J; junction bases unmatched: 7. For the CDR3, the DNA is TGTGCCAGCAGCGAGGGACTAGCGGGAGGGCCGTTCTACGAGCAGTACTTC. Protein sequence: CASSEGLAGGPFYEQYF.

This clonotype came up a few times. V is TRBV27 and J is TRBJ2-7, with D possibly being TRBD2 (5 bases). The ends were cut back, 6 bases at V and 1 base at J, with 19 bases in the middle. Germline CDR1 and CDR2: MNHEY and SMNVEV (reference sequence). The CDR3 totals 16 residues. The CDR3 loop is CASSPVRVGGSYEQYF. CDR3 bases: TGTGCCAGCAGCCCCGTGAGGGTTGGTGGGTCCTACGAGCAGTACTTC.

This clonotype has at least ten counts. This chain uses TRBV4-1 with TRBJ2-3; TRBD1 aligns across 9 bases. Germline-derived CDR1 and CDR2 are MGHRA and YSYEKL. J was trimmed by 4 bases and V by 2 bases; bases with no gene match: 4. The CDR3 has 15 residues. CDR3 coding DNA: TGCGCCAGCAGCCAATGGGACAGGGATCCAGATACGCAGTATTTT. Translation gives CASSQWDRDPDTQYF.

A note on this clonotype: Since the CDR3 does not end with the conserved phenylalanine or tryptophan, this likely comes from a read error. The CDR3 here is CASSIGTSGRRASTDTQYL. In nucleotides, the CDR3 is TGTGCCAGCAGCATAGGGACTAGCGGGAGGCGAGCTAGCACAGATACGCAGTATCTT. The rearrangement uses TRBV7-6 and TRBJ2-3; 15 bases are shared with TRBD2. The CDR3 contains 19 residues. CDR1 and CDR2 from the germline V gene are SGHVS and FNYEAQ. The junction had 9 bases not matched to a gene; V was cut back by 5 bases and J by 0 bases.

This chain links TRBV5-1 with TRBJ1-1; 7 bases line up with TRBD1. V shed 7 bases and J 5 bases; nucleotides not matched to a gene: 5. The CDR3 runs 12 residues. CDR1 and CDR2 from the germline V gene are SGHRS and YFSETQ. This CDR3 reads CASPNRGTEAFF. Written as DNA, the CDR3 is TGCGCCAGCCCCAACAGGGGAACTGAAGCTTTCTTT.

This clonotype came up a few times. V gene TRBV11-2 combines with J gene TRBJ2-1; no firm D call. CDR3 size: 12 residues. The ends were cut back, 4 bases at V and 5 bases at J, with 6 bases in the middle. Germline CDR1 and CDR2: SGHAT and FQNNGV. As DNA, the CDR3 is TGTGCCAGCAGCTCAATAAACAATGAGCAGTTCTTC. Protein product: CASSSINNEQFF.

This clonotype occurred many times. In DNA, the CDR3 is TGCGCCAGCAGCCAAGACCGCCGGGGAGCCTACGAGCAGTACTTC. Residues: CASSQDRRGAYEQYF. The chain recombines TRBV4-3 with TRBJ2-7, with a possible D match to TRBD2 (5 bases). The germline V and J ends were trimmed by 0 bases and 2 bases, with 11 bases remaining between them. This CDR3 region has 15 residues. Germline CDR1 is LGHNA and CDR2 is YSLEER.